A single sample gave rise to the 10 T cell receptor beta chains below, sequenced in a study of human T cells and chemical hapten exposure. TCRdb reprocessed the 5' RACE reads with MiXCR, giving one entry per CDR3 protein. There are about 81,000 distinct CDR3 sequences in the sample; about 8.4% occur only once, and 2% to 2.5% lies in the top ten. Unfractionated whole blood yielded total RNA. The receptors originated from a male donor in good health.

This clonotype was detected only a few times. The chain is built from TRBV7-9 and TRBJ2-2; D is unclear. Per germline, CDR1 SEHNR and CDR2 FQNEAQ (reference sequence). There are 15 residues in the CDR3. The germline V and J ends were trimmed by 0 bases and 4 bases, with 9 bases remaining between them. CDR3 region: CASSLAGFGTGELFF. The CDR3 nucleotides are TGTGCCAGCAGCTTAGCTGGATTCGGCACCGGGGAGCTGTTTTTT.

About this clonotype itself: A much larger clone differs from this one at a single base, so this may be a read error. V is TRBV29-1 and J is TRBJ2-5; D tentatively reads TRBD1 or TRBD2 (6 bases each). CDR3 length: 14 amino acids. CDR1 SQVTM and CDR2 ANQGSEA come from the germline V gene. Between the trimmed V and J ends, which lost 4 bases and 4 bases, there was a span of 16 bases. DNA of the CDR3: TGCAGCGTTGGCGGGACACAAAGCAGAGAGACCCAGTACTTC. Encoded protein: CSVGGTQSRETQYF. The full variable domain, its missing parts supplied by reference TRBV29-1 and TRBJ2-5, is SAVISQKPSRDICQRGTSLTIQCQVDSQVTMMFWYRQQPGQSLTLIATANQGSEATYESGFVIDKFPISRPNLTFSTLTVSNMSPEDSSIYLCSVGGTQSRETQYFGPGTRLLVL.

The rearrangement joins TRBV6-6 to TRBJ1-5; 7 positions match TRBD1. Germline V gene sequence: CDR1 MNHNY, CDR2 SVGAGI (reference sequence). This CDR3 region has 15 residues. V was clipped by 2 bases and J by 5 bases; unmatched bases: 6. CDR3 sequence: CASSYPTGQYQPQHF. In nucleotides, the CDR3 is TGTGCCAGCAGTTACCCGACAGGGCAGTATCAGCCCCAGCATTTT.

This clonotype was observed at least ten times. V and J are TRBV5-1 and TRBJ2-2; the match to TRBD1 covers 10 bases. V dropped 4 bases and J dropped 6; count of bases not matched to a gene: 6. Germline CDR1 SGHRS, CDR2 YFSETQ. The CDR3 has 15 residues. The CDR3 DNA reads as TGCGCCAGCAGCCTGTACGGGACAGGGGCCGGGGAGCTGTTTTTT. Protein product: CASSLYGTGAGELFF.

This clonotype was observed a few times. The chain couples TRBV20-1 to TRBJ1-1; D remains unclear. Deletions cut 1 base from V and 3 bases from J, with 3 bases between. Germline V CDR1 and CDR2: DFQATT, SNEGSKA (reference sequence). The CDR3 contains 11 residues. CDR3 in DNA: TGCAGTGCTAGAGGGGACACTGAAGCTTTCTTT. It codes for CSARGDTEAFF.

The CDR3 loop is CASSWVFYGYTF. The CDR3 DNA reads as TGTGCCAGCAGTTGGGTTTTCTATGGCTACACCTTC. The chain employs TRBV6-2 or TRBV6-3 and TRBJ1-2; D is undetermined. The germline V gene encodes CDR1 MNHEY and CDR2 SVGEGT. The V gene lost 4 bases and the J gene lost 4 bases, with 7 bases spanning the gap. There are 12 residues in the CDR3.

In this sample, this clonotype is medium-sized (0.01 to 0.1%). V gene TRBV6-4 combines with J gene TRBJ2-1, with 14 bases fitting TRBD2. Germline trimming cut 0 bases from V and 9 bases from J; bases unmatched to any gene: 1. The germline gives CDR1 MRHNA, CDR2 SNTAGT. There are 15 residues in the CDR3. The CDR3 protein is CASSDSTSGGAEQFF. In nucleotides, the CDR3 is TGTGCCAGCAGTGACTCGACTAGCGGGGGGGCTGAGCAGTTCTTC.

This clonotype came up many times. J is TRBJ1-5 and V is TRBV18; 8 bases match TRBD1. There are 14 residues in the CDR3. CDR1 is KGHSH, CDR2 LQKENI, per germline. V was pared by 3 bases and J by 6 bases, with 4 bases of the junction left unmatched. CDR3 nucleotide sequence: TGTGCCAGCTCACCGGACAGGGTCCTTCAGCCCCAGCATTTT. This encodes CASSPDRVLQPQHF.

This clonotype was seen a few times. The J gene is TRBJ1-5, the V gene TRBV19; 8 bases are shared with TRBD1. Germline-derived CDR1 and CDR2 are LNHDA and SQIVND (reference sequence). With 3 bases clipped from V and 8 bases from J, the junction kept 12 bases outside the gene matches. The CDR3 contains 16 residues. For the CDR3, the DNA is TGTGCCAGTAGTATGACCAGGACAGGGATCTGGGAGCCCCAGCATTTT. Translated: CASSMTRTGIWEPQHF. Variable domain in full (rest from reference TRBV19 and TRBJ1-5): DGGITQSPKYLFRKEGQNVTLSCEQNLNHDAMYWYRQDPGQGLRLIYYSQIVNDFQKGDIAEGYSVSREKKESFPLTVTSAQKNPTAFYLCASSMTRTGIWEPQHFGDGTRLSIL.

This clonotype was detected ten times or more. The rearrangement joins TRBV27 to TRBJ2-7, with TRBD2 matching over 7 bases. CDR1 and CDR2 from the germline V gene are MNHEY and SMNVEV (reference sequence). After removal of 2 bases from V and 7 bases from J, the junction contained 11 bases not matched to a gene. The CDR3 is 15 amino acids. This CDR3 reads CASSLRVQGAGEQYF. As DNA, the CDR3 is TGTGCCAGCAGTTTACGGGTTCAGGGAGCGGGGGAGCAGTACTTC.